This T cell receptor (beta chain) was sequenced during a study of tumor-infiltrating lymphocytes in oesophageal squamous cell carcinoma. TCRdb fed the PCR reads into MiXCR, producing one record per CDR3 protein. Of 9,500 to 12,000 distinct CDR3 sequences listed, more than 55% are singletons. Sequencing was done on a sample of esophageal tumor tissue. This TCR came from a male donor with esophageal squamous cell carcinoma.

As DNA, the CDR3 is TGTGCCAGCAGCTTAAAAGGGCACCTAGGGAACAATGAGCAGTTCTTC. This codes for CASSLKGHLGNNEQFF. The V call is TRBV7-3, the J call TRBJ2-1; D call uncertain. The CDR3 is made up of 16 amino acids. Germline assignment: CDR1 SGHTA and CDR2 FQGTGA. Trimming removed 1 base from V and 5 bases from J, with 15 bases in between.